This T cell receptor beta chain originates from a study of CD8 T cells in ankylosing spondylitis. Study-wide findings and caveats: Significant enrichment of disease-linked clones was reportedly seen in matched ankylosing spondylitis synovial fluid. Ankylosing spondylitis blood seemed to carry a telltale TCR beta motif made of under ten highly homologous variants. Disease-linked clones bore a CD8+ phenotype and were relatively rare in peripheral blood. In reactive arthritis synovial fluid and blood, some motif variants had been reported before.

This clonotype has at least ten counts. Its antigen is unidentified. TCRdb re-analysed the 5' RACE reads in MiXCR, keeping a single row per CDR3 protein. Of 200,000 to 250,000 distinct CDR3 sequences listed, under 12% are singletons. V lost 3 bases to trimming and J lost 6 bases; unmatched junction nucleotides: 8. Germline V gives CDR1 MDHEN, CDR2 SYDVKM. The CDR3 runs 16 residues. The source is a male donor with ankylosing spondylitis or in good health (not recorded which). Source material: blood, either unsorted or a sorted T cell fraction (not recorded which). V and J are TRBV28 and TRBJ2-4, with 10 bases lining up with TRBD1. CDR3 amino acids: CASSFTPRDRGNIQYF. In DNA form, the CDR3 reads TGTGCCAGCAGTTTCACACCCAGGGACAGGGGAAACATTCAGTACTTC.